The 5 T cell receptor beta chains below were found in one sample sequenced in a study of blood T cell repertoires in COVID-19 (TCRdb year 2020). The library was built by means of the immunoSEQ multiplex PCR assay. Held by TCRdb, this immuneACCESS table contains in-frame sequences only and omits some clones. Under half of the omission traces to an unresolved V gene where checked; the cause of the rest is unknown. The sample includes about 95,000 clones, with around 90% observed a single time. Roughly 2.5% of the sample comes from the top ten. The sample consisted of peripheral blood. These receptors were collected from a man aged 45-60 years with COVID-19, enrolled during active disease.

V is TRBV15 and J is TRBJ2-1; 7 bases map to TRBD1. The CDR3 is made up of 14 amino acids. V was pared by 7 bases and J by 9 bases, with 12 bases of the junction left unmatched. Germline values: CDR1 LNHNV, CDR2 YYDKDF (reference sequence). CDR3 region: CATKRDSSLGEQFF. The CDR3 region has the DNA TGTGCCACCAAACGGGACAGCTCCCTGGGTGAGCAGTTCTTC.

The V gene is TRBV6-1, the J gene TRBJ1-1, with D possibly TRBD1 on 6 matching bases. The CDR3 is 17 amino acids. The germline V and J ends were trimmed by 4 bases and 0 bases, with 18 bases remaining between them. Germline CDR1 reads MNHNS; CDR2 reads SASEGT. CDR3 sequence (DNA): TGTGCCAGCAGTGCTTCTGGCCGAGGGGGTATGAACACTGAAGCTTTCTTT. This sequence encodes CASSASGRGGMNTEAFF.

This chain links TRBV10-3 with TRBJ1-1, with TRBD1 matching over 7 bases. In germline, CDR1 is ENHRY, CDR2 SYGVKD. The CDR3 is 13 amino acids. Trimming removed 6 bases from V and 3 bases from J; junction bases left unmatched: 4. The CDR3: CAIRTQGDTEAFF. CDR3 bases: TGTGCCATCAGAACTCAGGGGGACACTGAAGCTTTCTTT.

In regard to this clone: An end of the junction differs from the germline gene, which may be a read error. V gene TRBV28 combines with J gene TRBJ1-3, with D possibly being TRBD1 (5 bases). The CDR3 is 16 amino acids. Germline assignment: CDR1 MDHEN and CDR2 SYDVKM. In DNA, the CDR3 is TGTGCCAGCATGCCGGGGGGACCGAGGGTTGGAAACACCAAATATTTT. Its translation is CASMPGGPRVGNTKYF. Drawing the rest from reference TRBV28 and TRBJ1-3, the complete variable domain is DVKVTQSSRYLVKRTGEKVFLECVQDMDHENMFWYRQDPGLGLRLIYFSYDVKMKEKGDIPEGYSVSREKKERFSLILESASTNQTSMYLCASMPGGPRVGNTKYFGEGSWLTVV.

The chain uses TRBV28 and TRBJ1-4; D gene uncertain. Germline V lookup: CDR1 MDHEN, CDR2 SYDVKM. V lost 4 bases and J lost 8, with 11 bases in between. The CDR3 has 13 amino acids. CDR3 residues: CASSSPGKEKLFF. CDR3 in DNA: TGTGCCAGCAGTTCCCCGGGGAAGGAAAAACTGTTTTTT.